A selection of T cell receptor beta chains follows, all from one sample in a study of blood T cell repertoires in COVID-19. The protocol was immunoSEQ multiplex PCR, while the TCRdb copy is restricted to in-frame clones and leaves out a portion. The sample has around 45,000 clones, 82% seen once. The sample consisted of peripheral blood. The receptors stem from an older woman with acute or convalescent COVID-19. Each CDR3 is given with its conserved first and last residue. A D gene is named only where the DNA matches it firmly. Rows give clone size only sometimes, using once, few, many, or a class for an expanded clone.

J: TRBJ2-7
V: TRBV19
size: NA
D: TRBD2
CDR3: CASTLGTSGAYEQYF
DNA: TGTGCCAGTACCTTGGGGACTAGCGGGGCTTACGAGCAGTACTTC

J: TRBJ1-1
V: TRBV27
size: NA
D: TRBD1
CDR3: CASRWTGNTEAFF
DNA: TGTGCCAGCAGATGGACAGGGAACACTGAAGCTTTCTTT

J: TRBJ1-2
V: TRBV7-9
size: NA
D: NA
CDR3: CASSLPQDYGYTF
DNA: TGTGCCAGCAGCTTACCTCAGGACTATGGCTACACCTTC

J: TRBJ1-3
V: TRBV5-1
size: NA
D: NA
CDR3: CASSTSQQDSGNTIYF
DNA: TGCGCCAGCAGCACCTCCCAACAGGACTCTGGAAACACCATATATTTT

J: TRBJ1-2
V: TRBV12-3/TRBV12-4
size: once
D: NA
CDR3: CASSRDIYGYTF
DNA: TGTGCCAGCAGTCGGGACATCTATGGCTACACCTTC

J: TRBJ2-1
V: TRBV7-2
size: NA
D: TRBD2
CDR3: CASSQTGGEQFF
DNA: TGTGCCAGCAGCCAGACGGGGGGTGAGCAGTTCTTC

J: TRBJ2-1
V: TRBV5-4
size: NA
D: NA
CDR3: CASSSASQAEQFF
DNA: TGTGCCAGCAGCTCGGCTAGCCAAGCCGAGCAGTTCTTC

J: TRBJ2-2
V: TRBV6-6
size: NA
D: NA
CDR3: CASSPPNQGGAIQYVGGGELFF
DNA: TGTGCCAGCAGTCCCCCAAATCAGGGGGGCGCGATCCAGTATGTGGGTGGCGGGGAGCTGTTTTTT

J: TRBJ1-3
V: TRBV5-6
size: few
D: TRBD1
CDR3: CASSLRTGSSSGNTIYF
DNA: TGTGCCAGCAGCCTTCGGACAGGTTCGAGCTCTGGAAACACCATATATTTT

J: TRBJ2-3
V: TRBV2
size: NA
D: TRBD2
CDR3: CASGMRLAGPFSTDTQYF
DNA: TGTGCCAGCGGGATGAGACTAGCGGGGCCCTTTAGCACAGATACGCAGTATTTT

J: TRBJ2-1
V: TRBV7-9
size: NA
D: TRBD1
CDR3: CASSLGQLNEQFF
DNA: TGTGCCAGCAGCTTGGGACAGTTAAATGAGCAGTTCTTC

J: TRBJ2-7
V: TRBV4-1
size: NA
D: NA
CDR3: CASSQDRVNYEQYF
DNA: TGCGCCAGCAGCCAAGATCGGGTCAACTACGAGCAGTACTTC

J: TRBJ2-5
V: TRBV19
size: NA
D: TRBD2
CDR3: CASSTPGLAQETQYF
DNA: TGTGCCAGTAGTACTCCGGGACTAGCCCAAGAGACCCAGTACTTC

J: TRBJ2-2
V: TRBV27
size: NA
D: TRBD1
CDR3: CASRQGTVNSGELFF
DNA: TGTGCCAGCCGACAGGGAACCGTAAATTCCGGGGAGCTGTTTTTT

J: TRBJ2-5
V: TRBV29-1
size: NA
D: NA
CDR3: CSVDLPLQGGQETQYF
DNA: TGCAGCGTTGACCTACCCCTGCAGGGGGGCCAAGAGACCCAGTACTTC

J: TRBJ2-5
V: TRBV10-3
size: NA
D: NA
CDR3: CAISESAGLIQETQYF
DNA: TGTGCCATCAGTGAGTCAGCAGGGCTTATCCAAGAGACCCAGTACTTC

J: TRBJ2-7
V: TRBV19
size: NA
D: TRBD2
CDR3: CASSITSGVYEQYF
DNA: TGTGCCAGTAGTATAACTAGCGGGGTCTACGAGCAGTACTTC

J: TRBJ2-1
V: TRBV6-4
size: NA
D: NA
CDR3: CASSDSIGVHKFF
DNA: TGTGCCAGCAGTGACTCGATAGGGGTTCATAAGTTCTTC

J: TRBJ2-7
V: TRBV7-2
size: NA
D: TRBD1
CDR3: CASSSWDRINYEQYF
DNA: TGTGCCAGCAGCTCATGGGACAGAATTAACTACGAGCAGTACTTC

J: TRBJ2-7
V: TRBV6-5
size: NA
D: TRBD1
CDR3: CASKRQGAYEQYF
DNA: TGTGCCAGCAAGAGACAGGGGGCATACGAGCAGTACTTC

J: TRBJ1-1
V: TRBV13
size: NA
D: NA
CDR3: CASSLVGQEAFF
DNA: TGTGCCAGCAGCTTAGTGGGGCAGGAAGCTTTCTTT

J: TRBJ2-1
V: TRBV27
size: NA
D: NA
CDR3: CASSPATGILQVNEQFF
DNA: TGTGCCAGCAGTCCAGCCACAGGGATCCTACAGGTAAATGAGCAGTTCTTC

J: TRBJ1-1
V: TRBV29-1
size: once
D: TRBD1
CDR3: CSVVFYQGVVAPTEAFF
DNA: TGCAGCGTTGTTTTTTACCAGGGGGTGGTGGCCCCCACTGAAGCTTTCTTT

J: TRBJ2-3
V: TRBV15
size: few
D: TRBD2
CDR3: CATSAGTSQDTQYF
DNA: TGTGCCACCAGCGCCGGGACTAGTCAGGATACGCAGTATTTT

J: TRBJ2-7
V: TRBV13
size: NA
D: NA
CDR3: CASSLAQGLSYEQYF
DNA: TGTGCCAGCAGCTTAGCTCAGGGTCTCTCCTACGAGCAGTACTTC

J: TRBJ2-2
V: TRBV6-1
size: NA
D: TRBD2
CDR3: CASSETRSGGPGELFF
DNA: TGTGCCAGCAGTGAAACTCGTAGCGGGGGCCCCGGGGAGCTGTTTTTT

J: TRBJ1-1
V: TRBV5-1
size: NA
D: NA
CDR3: CASSRASGVPNTEAFF
DNA: TGCGCCAGCAGTCGAGCCTCAGGGGTCCCGAACACTGAAGCTTTCTTT

J: TRBJ2-1
V: TRBV3-1/TRBV3-2
size: NA
D: NA
CDR3: CASSQSRDTGFVEQFF
DNA: TGTGCCAGCAGCCAAAGCCGGGACACCGGCTTTGTTGAGCAGTTCTTC

J: TRBJ2-1
V: TRBV9
size: NA
D: TRBD2
CDR3: CASSIGTSSYNEQFF
DNA: TGTGCCAGCAGCATCGGGACTAGCTCCTACAATGAGCAGTTCTTC

J: TRBJ1-4
V: TRBV5-1
size: NA
D: NA
CDR3: CATRRSLNPNEKLFF
DNA: TGCGCCACCCGGAGAAGCCTGAACCCTAATGAAAAACTGTTTTTT

J: TRBJ2-7
V: TRBV20-1
size: NA
D: NA
CDR3: CSASEDYEQYF
DNA: TGCAGTGCTAGCGAGGACTACGAGCAGTACTTC

J: TRBJ1-4
V: TRBV19
size: once
D: TRBD1
CDR3: CASSPGQGNEKLFF
DNA: TGTGCCAGTAGTCCGGGACAGGGAAATGAAAAACTGTTTTTT

J: TRBJ2-5
V: TRBV30
size: NA
D: TRBD1
CDR3: CAWSVARGPETQYF
DNA: TGTGCCTGGAGTGTAGCCAGGGGGCCAGAGACCCAGTACTTC

J: TRBJ1-2
V: TRBV6-2/TRBV6-3
size: NA
D: TRBD1
CDR3: CASSLQGLNYGYTF
DNA: TGTGCCAGCAGTTTACAGGGGCTCAACTATGGCTACACCTTC

J: TRBJ1-5
V: TRBV10-1
size: NA
D: TRBD1
CDR3: CARAGQGNFGNQPQHF
DNA: TGCGCCAGGGCGGGACAGGGGAATTTTGGCAATCAGCCCCAGCATTTT

J: TRBJ1-6
V: TRBV27
size: NA
D: NA
CDR3: CASSRNGRPLDSPLHF
DNA: TGTGCCAGCAGTCGAAACGGGAGACCCTTAGATTCACCCCTCCACTTT

J: TRBJ2-4
V: TRBV11-2
size: NA
D: NA
CDR3: CASSLSGPGKNIQYF
DNA: TGTGCCAGCAGCCTTTCGGGTCCGGGTAAAAACATTCAGTACTTC

J: TRBJ2-7
V: TRBV4-1
size: few
D: TRBD2
CDR3: CASSQDGLAGIYYNEQYF
DNA: TGCGCCAGCAGCCAAGATGGACTAGCGGGGATTTATTACAACGAGCAGTACTTC

J: TRBJ1-6
V: TRBV14
size: NA
D: TRBD1
CDR3: CASSPVRGLNSPPHF
DNA: TGTGCCAGCAGCCCAGTCAGGGGGCTCAATTCACCCCCCCACTTT

J: TRBJ1-1
V: TRBV30
size: NA
D: NA
CDR3: CAWSITGFEAFF
DNA: TGTGCCTGGAGTATCACAGGGTTCGAAGCTTTCTTT

J: TRBJ1-1
V: TRBV7-9
size: NA
D: TRBD1
CDR3: CAGVRTGGSVLNTEAFF
DNA: TGTGCCGGGGTACGGACAGGGGGATCCGTCTTGAACACTGAAGCTTTCTTT

J: TRBJ1-2
V: TRBV19
size: NA
D: TRBD1
CDR3: CASSRQGAGYTF
DNA: TGTGCCAGTAGTAGACAGGGGGCTGGCTACACCTTC

J: TRBJ1-1
V: TRBV7-6
size: NA
D: NA
CDR3: CASSPRGGLNTEAFF
DNA: TGTGCCAGCAGCCCGCGGGGGGGCTTGAACACTGAAGCTTTCTTT

J: TRBJ2-5
V: TRBV7-7
size: NA
D: TRBD2
CDR3: CASSSGLAGLETQYF
DNA: TGTGCTAGCAGCTCCGGACTAGCGGGGCTTGAGACCCAGTACTTC

J: TRBJ2-3
V: TRBV24-1
size: NA
D: NA
CDR3: CATSDSGVSTDTQYF
DNA: TGTGCCACCAGTGATTCGGGTGTAAGCACAGATACGCAGTATTTT

J: TRBJ1-2
V: TRBV7-2
size: few
D: NA
CDR3: CASTLGRANYGYTF
DNA: TGTGCCAGCACCCTAGGGAGAGCTAACTATGGCTACACCTTC

J: TRBJ1-4
V: TRBV19
size: few
D: TRBD1
CDR3: CASSMYETGDEKLFF
DNA: TGTGCCAGTAGTATGTATGAGACAGGGGACGAAAAACTGTTTTTT

J: TRBJ2-7
V: TRBV13
size: NA
D: NA
CDR3: CASSGAGSPAEQYF
DNA: TGTGCCAGCAGCGGAGCCGGGTCACCGGCCGAGCAGTACTTC

J: TRBJ2-1
V: TRBV5-1
size: NA
D: TRBD1
CDR3: CASSPSRDRGSDEQFF
DNA: TGCGCCAGCAGTCCCTCCCGGGACAGGGGTAGCGATGAGCAGTTCTTC